This T cell receptor (beta chain) was recorded in a study of tumor-infiltrating lymphocytes in glioblastoma multiforme. This clonotype was found many times. As yet, its antigen is unknown. The study's findings and limits: Clone frequencies may be distorted by unequal TCR transcripts per cell.

The CDR3 is made up of 11 amino acids. The germline V gene has CDR1 MNHEY and CDR2 SVGAGI. Between the trimmed V and J ends, which lost 8 bases and 7 bases, there was a span of 9 bases. TCRB libraries came from RNA via three nested multiplex PCR rounds. One entry per CDR3 protein, called by TCRdb with MiXCR from the multiplex PCR reads. The table has just under 20,000 distinct CDR3 sequences, 55% to 70% seen once; the top ten hold roughly 18%. The sequencing input was peripheral blood. This rearrangement joins TRBV6-5 to TRBJ2-1, with TRBD2 as a possible D gene (6 bases). The origin of this receptor is a male donor with glioblastoma. In DNA form, the CDR3 reads TGTGCCAGCGGGGGAGGAAATGAGCAGTTCTTC. Protein: CASGGGNEQFF.